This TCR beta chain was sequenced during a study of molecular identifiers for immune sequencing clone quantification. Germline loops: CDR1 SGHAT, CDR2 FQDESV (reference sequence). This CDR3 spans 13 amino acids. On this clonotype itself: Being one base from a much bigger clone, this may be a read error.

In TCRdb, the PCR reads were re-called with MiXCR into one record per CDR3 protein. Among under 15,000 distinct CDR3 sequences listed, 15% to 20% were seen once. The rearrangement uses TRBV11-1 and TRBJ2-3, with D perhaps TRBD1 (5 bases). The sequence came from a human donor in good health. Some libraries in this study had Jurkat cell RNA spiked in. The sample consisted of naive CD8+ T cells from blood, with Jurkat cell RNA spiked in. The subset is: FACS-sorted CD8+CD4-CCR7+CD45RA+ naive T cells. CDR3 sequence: CASSPWGTDTRYF. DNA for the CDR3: TGTGCCAGCAGCCCCTGGGGCACAGATACGCGGTATTTT.